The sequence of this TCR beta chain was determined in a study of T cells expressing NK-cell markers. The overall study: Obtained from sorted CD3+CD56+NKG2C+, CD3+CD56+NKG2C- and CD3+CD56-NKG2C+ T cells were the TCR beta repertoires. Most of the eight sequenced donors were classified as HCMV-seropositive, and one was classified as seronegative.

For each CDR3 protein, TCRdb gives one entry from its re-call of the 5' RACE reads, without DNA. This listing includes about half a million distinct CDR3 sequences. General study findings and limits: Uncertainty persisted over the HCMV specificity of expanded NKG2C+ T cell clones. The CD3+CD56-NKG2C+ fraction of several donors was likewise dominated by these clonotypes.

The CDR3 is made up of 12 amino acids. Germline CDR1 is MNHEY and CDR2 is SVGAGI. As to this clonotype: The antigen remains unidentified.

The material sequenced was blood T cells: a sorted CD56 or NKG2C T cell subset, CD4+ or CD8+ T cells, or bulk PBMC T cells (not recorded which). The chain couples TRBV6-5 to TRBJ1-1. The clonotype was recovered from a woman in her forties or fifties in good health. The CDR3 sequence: CASRGGSTEAFF.